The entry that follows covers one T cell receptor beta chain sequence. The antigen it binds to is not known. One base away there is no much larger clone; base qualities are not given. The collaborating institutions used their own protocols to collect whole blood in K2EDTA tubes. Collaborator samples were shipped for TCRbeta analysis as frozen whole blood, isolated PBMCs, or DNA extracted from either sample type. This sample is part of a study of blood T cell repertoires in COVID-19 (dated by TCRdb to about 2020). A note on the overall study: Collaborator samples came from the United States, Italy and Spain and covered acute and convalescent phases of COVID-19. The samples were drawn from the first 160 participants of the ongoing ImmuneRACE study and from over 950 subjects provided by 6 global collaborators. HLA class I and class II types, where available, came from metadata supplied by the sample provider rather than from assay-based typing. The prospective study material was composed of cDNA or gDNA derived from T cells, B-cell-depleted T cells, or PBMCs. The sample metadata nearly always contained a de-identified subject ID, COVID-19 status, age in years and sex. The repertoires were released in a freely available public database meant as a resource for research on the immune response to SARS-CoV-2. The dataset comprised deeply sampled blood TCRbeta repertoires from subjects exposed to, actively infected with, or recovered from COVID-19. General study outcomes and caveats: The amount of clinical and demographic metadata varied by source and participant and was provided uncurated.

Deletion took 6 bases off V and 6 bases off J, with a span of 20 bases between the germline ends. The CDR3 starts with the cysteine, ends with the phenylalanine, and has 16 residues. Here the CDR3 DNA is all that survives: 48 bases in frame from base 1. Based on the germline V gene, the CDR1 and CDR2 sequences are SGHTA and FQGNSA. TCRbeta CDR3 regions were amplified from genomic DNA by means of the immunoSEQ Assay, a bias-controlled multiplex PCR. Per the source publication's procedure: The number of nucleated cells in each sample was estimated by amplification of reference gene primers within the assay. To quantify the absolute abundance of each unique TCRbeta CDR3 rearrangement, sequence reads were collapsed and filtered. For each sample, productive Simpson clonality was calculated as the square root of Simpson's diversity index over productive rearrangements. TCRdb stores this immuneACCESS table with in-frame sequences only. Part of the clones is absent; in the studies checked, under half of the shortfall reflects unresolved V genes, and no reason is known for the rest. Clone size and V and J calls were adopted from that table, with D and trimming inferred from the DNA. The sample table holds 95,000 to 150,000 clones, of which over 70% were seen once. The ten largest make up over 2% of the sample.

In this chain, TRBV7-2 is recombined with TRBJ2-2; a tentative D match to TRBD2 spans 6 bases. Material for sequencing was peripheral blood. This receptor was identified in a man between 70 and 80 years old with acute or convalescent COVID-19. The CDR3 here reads CASSSPKRRGAGELFF. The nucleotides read TGTGCCAGCAGTTCACCTAAGAGGAGGGGCGCCGGGGAGCTGTTTTTT.